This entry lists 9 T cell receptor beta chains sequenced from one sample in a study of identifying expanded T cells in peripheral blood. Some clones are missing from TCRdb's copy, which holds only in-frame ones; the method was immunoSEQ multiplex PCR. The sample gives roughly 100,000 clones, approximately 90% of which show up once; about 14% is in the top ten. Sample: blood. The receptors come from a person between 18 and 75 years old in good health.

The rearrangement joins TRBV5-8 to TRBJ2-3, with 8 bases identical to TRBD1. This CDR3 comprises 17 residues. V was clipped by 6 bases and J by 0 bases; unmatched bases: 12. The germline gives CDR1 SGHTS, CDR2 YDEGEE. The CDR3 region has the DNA TGTGCCAGCACTAGAGGGACAGGACTTCCTAGCACAGATACGCAGTATTTT. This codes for CASTRGTGLPSTDTQYF.

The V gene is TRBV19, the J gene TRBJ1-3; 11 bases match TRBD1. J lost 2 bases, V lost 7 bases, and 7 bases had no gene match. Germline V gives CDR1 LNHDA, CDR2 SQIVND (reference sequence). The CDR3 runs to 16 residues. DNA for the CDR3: TGTGCCAGTACCACTCCGGGACAGGGGGCTGGAAACACCATATATTTT. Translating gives CASTTPGQGAGNTIYF.

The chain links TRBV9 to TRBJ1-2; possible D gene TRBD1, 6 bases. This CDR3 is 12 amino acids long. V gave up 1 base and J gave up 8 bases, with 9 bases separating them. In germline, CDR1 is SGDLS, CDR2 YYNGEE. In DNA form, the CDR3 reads TGTGCCAGCAGCGTAATTCAGGGGGGCTACACCTTC. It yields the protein CASSVIQGGYTF.

The CDR3 DNA sequence: TGCGCCAGCAGCCAAGACCCACAACTCTCCTACGAGCAGTACTTC. Translated: CASSQDPQLSYEQYF. The V call is TRBV4-1, the J call TRBJ2-7, with D unclear. Germline assignment: CDR1 MGHRA and CDR2 YSYEKL. The CDR3 contains 15 residues. V lost 0 bases, J lost 0 bases, and 9 bases lay in between.

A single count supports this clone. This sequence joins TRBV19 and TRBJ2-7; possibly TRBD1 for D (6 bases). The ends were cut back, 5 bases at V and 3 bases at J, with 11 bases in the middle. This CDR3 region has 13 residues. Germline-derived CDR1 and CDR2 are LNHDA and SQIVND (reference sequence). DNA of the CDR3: TGTGCCAGTAGTGACCGGGACATCTACGAGCAGTACTTC. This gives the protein CASSDRDIYEQYF.

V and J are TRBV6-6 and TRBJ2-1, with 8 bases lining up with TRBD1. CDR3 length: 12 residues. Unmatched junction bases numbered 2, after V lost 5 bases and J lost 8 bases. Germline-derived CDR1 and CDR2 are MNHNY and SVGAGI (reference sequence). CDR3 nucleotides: TGTGCCAGCAGTGCACAGGGGGATGAGCAGTTCTTC. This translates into CASSAQGDEQFF.

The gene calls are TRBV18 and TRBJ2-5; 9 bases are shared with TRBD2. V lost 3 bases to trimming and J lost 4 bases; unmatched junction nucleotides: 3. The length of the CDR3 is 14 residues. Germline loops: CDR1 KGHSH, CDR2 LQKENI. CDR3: CASSPVLAGETQYF. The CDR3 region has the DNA TGTGCCAGCTCACCGGTACTAGCGGGAGAGACCCAGTACTTC.

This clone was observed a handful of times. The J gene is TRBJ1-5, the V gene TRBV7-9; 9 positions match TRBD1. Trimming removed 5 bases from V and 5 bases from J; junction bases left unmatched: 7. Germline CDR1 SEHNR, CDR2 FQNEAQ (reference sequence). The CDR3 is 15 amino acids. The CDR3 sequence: CASSPGQGRYQPQHF. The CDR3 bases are TGTGCCAGCAGCCCCGGACAGGGGAGGTATCAGCCCCAGCATTTT.

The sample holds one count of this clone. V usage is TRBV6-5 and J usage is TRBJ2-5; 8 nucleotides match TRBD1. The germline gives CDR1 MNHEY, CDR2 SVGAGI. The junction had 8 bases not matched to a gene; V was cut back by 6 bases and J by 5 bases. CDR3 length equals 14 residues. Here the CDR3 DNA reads TGTGCCAGCAGAATGACAGGGGCGAGGGAGACCCAGTACTTC. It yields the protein CASRMTGARETQYF.